Following are 11 T cell receptor beta chains from one sample sequenced in a study of cytomegalovirus exposure and HLA in healthy donors. Researchers ran the PCR with 60 Vbeta and 13 Jbeta primers. Data came from immunoSEQ multiplex PCR; TCRdb stores just in-frame clones and leaves some out. The repertoire holds roughly 130,000 clones, around 80% seen once, with 8.8% in the top ten. Sequencing was carried out using PBMCs. The receptors originated from a woman between 45 and 65 years old in good health and CMV-seropositive.

The V gene is TRBV28, the J gene TRBJ2-7; perhaps TRBD2 as D (6 bases). V was pared by 5 bases and J by 4 bases, with 21 bases between. CDR3 length: 16 amino acids. Per germline, CDR1 MDHEN and CDR2 SYDVKM. DNA of the CDR3: TGTGCCAGCAGTCCTCCAGGGTCCGGGGGTCTTTACGAGCAGTACTTC. The encoded protein is CASSPPGSGGLYEQYF.

The chain uses TRBV2 and TRBJ1-1; 9 nucleotides line up with TRBD1. The trim removed 7 bases at V and 7 bases at J, leaving 7 bases unmatched. The V gene's germline CDR1 is SNHLY and CDR2 FYNNEI. The CDR3 is 13 amino acids. CDR3 loop: CASKGQGFGEAFF. CDR3 DNA: TGTGCCAGCAAGGGACAGGGTTTTGGTGAAGCTTTCTTT.

The CDR3 DNA reads as TGTGCCAGCAGCCCTGGAGCGGGGGCGCAAAACGAGCAGTACTTC. Translation: CASSPGAGAQNEQYF. The chain links TRBV5-5 to TRBJ2-7, with 8 bases identical to TRBD2. After removal of 4 bases from V and 5 bases from J, the junction contained 11 bases not matched to a gene. This CDR3 is built from 15 residues. Germline assignment: CDR1 SGHKS and CDR2 YYEKEE (reference sequence).

The J gene is TRBJ1-4, the V gene TRBV20-1, with D perhaps matching TRBD1 (6 bases). The ends were cut back, 3 bases at V and 13 bases at J, with 12 bases in the middle. Germline CDR1 and CDR2: DFQATT and SNEGSKA (reference sequence). This CDR3 is 11 amino acids long. CDR3 loop: CSASNIGGLFF. CDR3 bases: TGCAGTGCTAGCAATATAGGGGGACTGTTTTTT.

This clone was observed a single time. The rearrangement links TRBV5-6 to TRBJ1-4; weak D call: TRBD1 (6 bases). Trimming took off 2 bases at V and 3 bases at J, with 8 bases between the two ends. The germline V gene has CDR1 SGHDT and CDR2 YYEEEE. The length of the CDR3 is 14 residues. The CDR3: CASSFRGSNEKLFF. As DNA, the CDR3 is TGTGCCAGCAGCTTCAGGGGTTCTAATGAAAAACTGTTTTTT. Supplemented by reference TRBV5-6 and TRBJ1-4, the full variable domain reads DAGVTQSPTHLIKTRGQQVTLRCSPKSGHDTVSWYQQALGQGPQFIFQYYEEEERQRGNFPDRFSGHQFPNYSSELNVNALLLGDSALYLCASSFRGSNEKLFFGSGTQLSVL.

This clone has a single count. The V gene is TRBV12-1, the J gene TRBJ2-7; the table's D call of TRBD1 was not tested on the DNA. TRBV12-1 is an annotated pseudogene. This CDR3 is built from 11 residues. The CDR3 sequence: CASSFFDSLIF. DNA of the CDR3: TGTGCCAGCAGCTTTTTTGACAGCCTTATATTC.

V and J are TRBV7-6 and TRBJ2-7, with 8 bases aligning to TRBD1. The V gene end was trimmed by 4 bases and the J gene end by 0 bases; junction bases not matched to a gene: 8. The CDR3 extends over 16 amino acids. Per the germline V gene, CDR1 is SGHVS and CDR2 is FNYEAQ. This chain's CDR3 is CASSSDRTGSSYEQYF. CDR3 coding DNA: TGTGCCAGCAGCTCCGATAGGACAGGGAGCTCCTACGAGCAGTACTTC.

The rearrangement links TRBV9 to TRBJ1-2; D is unclear. Trimming shortened V by 0 bases and J by 8 bases, and 11 bases separated the two germline ends. The CDR3 length is 13 residues. Germline CDR1 reads SGDLS; CDR2 reads YYNGEE. The CDR3 loop is CASSVDQEHGYTF. The DNA for the CDR3 is TGTGCCAGCAGCGTAGATCAAGAACACGGCTACACCTTC.

This sequence joins TRBV28 and TRBJ2-1, with 9 positions matching TRBD1. V shed 4 bases and J 7 bases; nucleotides not matched to a gene: 14. The CDR3 runs 17 residues. From germline, CDR1 is MDHEN and CDR2 SYDVKM. The CDR3 reads CASSYPEGTGPKNEQFF. DNA of the CDR3: TGTGCCAGCAGTTACCCAGAAGGGACAGGGCCAAAGAATGAGCAGTTCTTC.

The chain links TRBV4-1 to TRBJ2-1; D not certain. The ends were cut back, 2 bases at V and 9 bases at J, with 8 bases in the middle. This CDR3 contains 12 residues. Germline lookup yields CDR1 MGHRA and CDR2 YSYEKL. CDR3 DNA sequence: TGCGCCAGCAGCCAAACCGCCGGTGAGCAGTTCTTC. Its translation is CASSQTAGEQFF.

This clone was picked up a small number of times. The chain employs TRBV7-6 and TRBJ1-2; unclear D gene. This CDR3 is 13 amino acids long. Deletions cut 5 bases from V and 4 bases from J, with 11 bases between. Germline values: CDR1 SGHVS, CDR2 FNYEAQ. The CDR3 DNA reads as TGTGCCAGCAGCAACGGGGTCAGCTATGGCTACACCTTC. It codes for CASSNGVSYGYTF.